The table lists the clone carrying this T cell receptor (beta chain) with a count of one. No antigen is known for it. Here immunoSEQ multiplex PCR was the method, and the copy in TCRdb shows in-frame clones only, minus some. The sample consists of about 83,000 clones, roughly 89% of them appearing once. This specimen belongs to a study of OX40 agonist ivuxolimab in advanced cancers. Overall study: Partial response was recorded in three patients: one hepatocellular carcinoma and two cutaneous melanoma cases.

Whole-study findings and limits: Still undetermined is the antigen specificity of the expanded peripheral T cells.

Germline CDR1 reads SGHVS; CDR2 reads FQNEAQ. The V gene lost 6 bases and the J gene lost 4 bases, with 19 bases spanning the gap. The CDR3 covers 16 residues. The sequencing used CD4+ or CD8+ T cells sorted from blood, collected in a trial of the OX40 agonist ivuxolimab. The genes are TRBV7-8 and TRBJ2-1, with unresolved D. This receptor was taken from an adult with an advanced solid tumor such as melanoma, head and neck, liver or kidney cancer. The CDR3 sequence: CASSPLGHSTYNEQFF. Here the CDR3 DNA reads TGTGCCAGCAGTCCGTTAGGCCACTCGACTTACAATGAGCAGTTCTTC.